This TCR beta chain was profiled in a study of blood T cell repertoires in COVID-19. Clinical history as reported by participants underpinned cohort assignment. For recovered donors of Cohort 3, there were two negative PCRs, clearance, or symptom resolution. There are 13 residues in the CDR3. V lost 5 bases and J lost 7; bases outside the gene matches: 4. Looked up from germline, CDR1 is SGHTA and CDR2 is FQGNSA. Methods used by the authors: From reference gene primer amplification, estimates of nucleated cell counts were derived. Sequencing was performed with immunoSEQ multiplex PCR; in TCRdb, only in-frame clones are kept and a portion is missing. V and J calls and clone size are copied from that table; D and trimming were computed from the DNA. The sample holds about 400,000 clones, about 90% seen once.

The sequencing sample was made of PBMCs or T cells enriched from blood (not recorded which). The source is a woman between 25 and 40 years old who had recovered from COVID-19. This rearrangement joins TRBV7-2 to TRBJ1-5; 8 bases are shared with TRBD1. DNA for the CDR3: TGTGCCAGCAGCGACGGACAGGGCCAGCCCCAGCATTTT. This translates into CASSDGQGQPQHF.